Listed below are T cell receptor beta chains from one sample, sequenced in a study of T cell responses to AZD1222 COVID-19 vaccine. Produced via immunoSEQ multiplex PCR; TCRdb's table is partial and in-frame only. The data hold 150,000 to 180,000 clones, with roughly nine tenths observed a single time. Source: peripheral blood, taken after recovery from COVID-19. The receptors here all came from an adult who had recovered from COVID-19. CDR3s include the opening cysteine and the closing phenylalanine or tryptophan. D genes are given only for firm matches. Size values are once, few and many counts, or a class for expanded clones, and some rows have none.

clone_size	d_call	v_call	j_call	cdr3_nt	cdr3_aa
.	.	TRBV5-6	TRBJ2-7	TGTGCCAGCAGCCCCGTAGGACGGATCTACGAGCAGTACTTC	CASSPVGRIYEQYF
.	.	TRBV12-5	TRBJ2-6	TGTGCTAGTGGTTTCACTTCGGACAGACCCCCCGGGGCCAACGTCCTGACTTTC	CASGFTSDRPPGANVLTF
.	.	TRBV5-1	TRBJ1-5	TGCGCCAGCAGCTTGGAGGGTAGTCAGCCCCAGCATTTT	CASSLEGSQPQHF
.	.	TRBV5-6	TRBJ2-5	TGTGCCAGCAACTTGGGCGGACAGAGCCAAGAGACCCAGTACTTC	CASNLGGQSQETQYF
.	.	TRBV14	TRBJ1-1	TGTGCCAGCAGCCAAGAGGGAGCAGGATGGAACACTGAAGCTTTCTTT	CASSQEGAGWNTEAFF
once	TRBD1	TRBV15	TRBJ1-3	TGTGCCACCAGCAGAGATCAGGGGGCCGGTGGAAACACCATATATTTT	CATSRDQGAGGNTIYF
.	.	TRBV16	TRBJ1-1	TGTGCCAGCAGCCAATTAAGCGCCATGAACACTGAAGCTTTCTTT	CASSQLSAMNTEAFF
.	TRBD2	TRBV27	TRBJ2-1	TGTGCCAGCAGTTGGACTAGCGGGAGGGCCCGGGAGTTCTTC	CASSWTSGRAREFF
.	.	TRBV21-1	TRBJ1-5	TGTGCCAGCAGCAAAGTGGAGGATCAGCCCCAGCATTTT	CASSKVEDQPQHF
.	.	TRBV7-9	TRBJ2-1	TGTGCCAGCAGCTATAGTAGCGGAAATGAGCAGTTCTTC	CASSYSSGNEQFF
.	.	TRBV18	TRBJ1-5	TGTGCCAGCTCACACCAGTACCAGAATCAGCCCCAGCATTTT	CASSHQYQNQPQHF
.	.	TRBV5-1	TRBJ2-1	TGCGCCAGCAGCTTGTCGATTTTCCCAGTGCCCCGCGGGGACAATGAGCAGTTCTTC	CASSLSIFPVPRGDNEQFF
.	TRBD1	TRBV19	TRBJ1-4	TGTGCCAGTAGTATAGGGGGCCACAGGGGGACTAATGAAAAACTGTTTTTT	CASSIGGHRGTNEKLFF
.	TRBD2	TRBV11-2	TRBJ2-1	TGTGCCAGCAGCTTAATAGGTAGCGGGAGCCTAACATCCTACAATGAGCAGTTCTTC	CASSLIGSGSLTSYNEQFF
.	.	TRBV13	TRBJ1-3	TGTGCCAGCAGCTTAGAATCCGGTTCTGGAAACACCATATATTTT	CASSLESGSGNTIYF
.	TRBD1	TRBV6-5	TRBJ2-7	TGTGCCAGTCCACCTGACAGGGTTCGGTCCTACGAGCAGTACTTC	CASPPDRVRSYEQYF
.	TRBD2	TRBV14	TRBJ2-7	TGTGCCAGCAGTCGAGTGGCGGGGGTTTTGAAGAACGAGCAGTACTTC	CASSRVAGVLKNEQYF
.	.	TRBV27	TRBJ2-5	TGTGCCAGCAGTGCACTAGTTTCAGCTGCGGAGACCCAGTACTTC	CASSALVSAAETQYF
.	.	TRBV4-3	TRBJ1-6	TGCGCCAGCAGCCAAGAGGAGGGGCTGACAGGTCTAGACTATAATTCACCCCTCCACTTT	CASSQEEGLTGLDYNSPLHF
.	TRBD1	TRBV12-5	TRBJ1-2	TGTGCTAGTGGTTTGGGAAACAGGGGTAACAACTATGGCTACACCTTC	CASGLGNRGNNYGYTF
.	.	TRBV7-7	TRBJ1-2	TGTGCCGTCGCCCGGACGGTGGGCTATGGCTACACCTTC	CAVARTVGYGYTF
.	TRBD1	TRBV19	TRBJ2-5	TGTGCCAGTAGTAACAGGGGGCTGGAGACCCAGTACTTC	CASSNRGLETQYF
.	TRBD1	TRBV4-1	TRBJ1-2	TGCGCCAGCAGCCAAGAACCCGACAGGGGGCACGGCTACACCTTC	CASSQEPDRGHGYTF
.	TRBD1	TRBV5-6	TRBJ1-1	TGTGCCAGCAGCCTCGGATTGGGACAGGGGAACTCCATGAACACTGAAGCTTTCTTT	CASSLGLGQGNSMNTEAFF
few	TRBD2	TRBV11-2	TRBJ2-1	TGTGCCAGCAGCTTAGATTGGGTGGAGCGGGAGTCCTACAATGAGCAGTTCTTC	CASSLDWVERESYNEQFF
few	.	TRBV7-6	TRBJ1-4	TGTGCCAGCAGCTTAGCTCGGGGCACTAATGAAAAACTGTTTTTT	CASSLARGTNEKLFF